This entry lists 10 T cell receptor beta chains sequenced from one sample in a study of T-cell reconstitution after alpha-beta-depleted transplantation in children. Unique molecular identifiers were incorporated when the TCRbeta library was constructed. TCRdb ran MiXCR on the PCR reads and lists one entry per CDR3 protein. Of fewer than 400,000 distinct CDR3 sequences listed, just over 20% are singletons. The sample was PBMCs from the stem cell graft donor, taken from the stem cell graft. The source is a human donor who donated a stem cell graft to a child with acute myeloid leukemia.

This clonotype has ten or more counts. J is TRBJ2-1 and V is TRBV6-2 or TRBV6-3, with D perhaps assigned TRBD1 or TRBD2 (6 bases each). Trimming stripped 3 bases from V and 3 bases from J, with 15 bases between. CDR3 length: 16 residues. Germline-derived CDR1 and CDR2 are MNHEY and SVGEGT. The CDR3 region is CASSYEQGRNYNEQFF. Written as DNA, the CDR3 is TGTGCCAGCAGTTATGAGCAGGGGAGGAACTACAATGAGCAGTTCTTC.

V gene TRBV24-1 combines with J gene TRBJ1-2; tentatively, D is TRBD1 (5 bases). Deletions cut 6 bases from V and 1 base from J, with 8 bases between. Germline V CDR1 and CDR2: KGHDR, SFDVKD. The CDR3 extends over 13 amino acids. CDR3 amino acids: CATSTGGNYGYTF. The CDR3 nucleotides read TGTGCCACCAGTACAGGCGGTAACTATGGCTACACCTTC.

V gene TRBV4-3 combines with J gene TRBJ1-4; possible D gene TRBD1, 5 bases. Trimming shortened V by 4 bases and J by 2 bases, and 14 bases separated the two germline ends. Germline V lookup: CDR1 LGHNA, CDR2 YSLEER. The CDR3 spans 16 residues. DNA of the CDR3: TGCGCCAGCAGCCTATCCGAGACAGCCACTAATGAAAAACTGTTTTTT. As protein: CASSLSETATNEKLFF.

This clonotype appeared a few times. The chain couples TRBV15 to TRBJ1-5; no definite D call. V lost 0 bases, J lost 6 bases, and 9 bases lay in between. In germline, CDR1 is LNHNV, CDR2 YYDKDF (reference sequence). CDR3 length equals 14 residues. CDR3 sequence reads: CATSREGRVQPQHF. For the CDR3, the DNA is TGTGCCACCAGCAGAGAAGGGCGAGTTCAGCCCCAGCATTTT.

The chain employs TRBV12-3 or TRBV12-4 and TRBJ1-3; D perhaps matches TRBD1 (6 bases). The CDR3 length is 18 residues. The ends were cut back, 5 bases at V and 0 bases at J, with 20 bases in the middle. This chain's CDR3 is CASSPRGTTGTSGNTIYF. The CDR3 region has the DNA TGTGCCAGCAGTCCTAGGGGGACTACAGGGACCTCTGGAAACACCATATATTTT.

There are many counts of this clonotype. The V call is TRBV12-3 or TRBV12-4, the J call TRBJ2-1; 9 nucleotides align to TRBD2. The CDR3 is 15 residues long. V lost 2 bases and J lost 3; bases outside the gene matches: 2. The CDR3 sequence is CASSLFSGSYNEQFF. Written as DNA, the CDR3 is TGTGCCAGCAGTTTATTTAGCGGGAGCTACAATGAGCAGTTCTTC.

V is TRBV6-1 and J is TRBJ2-7, with D tentatively TRBD2 (6 bases). CDR1 is MNHNS, CDR2 SASEGT, per germline. This CDR3 spans 13 amino acids. V lost 3 bases to trimming and J lost 5 bases, with 11 bases between them. The CDR3 spells CASSDPGGDEQYF. In DNA form, the CDR3 reads TGTGCCAGCAGTGATCCGGGCGGGGACGAGCAGTACTTC.

V and J are TRBV5-1 and TRBJ2-1; D unresolved. Trimming shortened V by 0 bases and J by 0 bases, and 7 bases separated the two germline ends. The CDR3 runs 15 residues. Germline V gene sequence: CDR1 SGHRS, CDR2 YFSETQ. CDR3: CASSLAQSSYNEQFF. Written as DNA, the CDR3 is TGCGCCAGCAGCTTGGCTCAGAGCTCCTACAATGAGCAGTTCTTC.

This clonotype appeared a few times. The genes are TRBV20-1 and TRBJ2-5; tentative D call: TRBD2 (6 bases). Germline loops: CDR1 DFQATT, CDR2 SNEGSKA (reference sequence). Trimming took 5 bases from V and 1 from J, leaving 14 bases between them. The CDR3 has 14 amino acids. The CDR3 coding sequence is TGCAGTGCTTCCGAGGAGGGGATCCAAGAGACCCAGTACTTC. This gives the protein CSASEEGIQETQYF.

This clonotype has just a few counts. The rearrangement links TRBV4-3 to TRBJ1-2, with TRBD1 matching over 7 bases. The CDR3 consists of 16 residues. Germline CDR1 and CDR2: LGHNA and YSLEER. Germline trimming cut 4 bases from V and 3 bases from J; bases unmatched to any gene: 11. CDR3 loop: CASSPRATGAYYGYTF. DNA of the CDR3: TGCGCCAGCAGCCCTAGGGCCACAGGGGCCTACTATGGCTACACCTTC.